A selection of T cell receptor beta chains follows, all from one sample in a study of blood T cell repertoires in COVID-19. Produced via immunoSEQ multiplex PCR; TCRdb's table is partial and in-frame only. The data hold about 210,000 clones, with about 90% observed a single time. Material for sequencing was peripheral blood. The receptors derive from a man aged 25 to 40 with acute or convalescent COVID-19. Each CDR3 is given with its conserved first and last residue. The order of the fields is V gene, D gene, J gene, clone size, CDR3 protein, CDR3 DNA. D genes are given only for firm matches. Only part of the rows carry a size: once, few, many, or a class if the clone is expanded.

V gene: TRBV5-1; D gene: NA; J gene: TRBJ2-7; clone size: NA; CDR3 protein: CASQPPGSSYEQYF; CDR3 DNA: TGCGCCAGCCAACCCCCGGGGAGCTCCTACGAGCAGTACTTC
V gene: TRBV9; D gene: TRBD1; J gene: TRBJ1-2; clone size: NA; CDR3 protein: CASSRQGANYGYTF; CDR3 DNA: TGTGCCAGCAGCCGACAGGGGGCTAACTATGGCTACACCTTC
V gene: TRBV28; D gene: TRBD1; J gene: TRBJ2-7; clone size: NA; CDR3 protein: CASSLSTGGEQYF; CDR3 DNA: TGTGCCAGCAGTTTATCTACAGGGGGCGAGCAGTACTTC
V gene: TRBV6-1; D gene: NA; J gene: TRBJ2-2; clone size: NA; CDR3 protein: CASSEQISKLFF; CDR3 DNA: TGTGCCAGCAGTGAACAGATATCAAAGCTGTTTTTT
V gene: TRBV6-1; D gene: TRBD1; J gene: TRBJ2-4; clone size: NA; CDR3 protein: CASSEPTGLENIQYF; CDR3 DNA: TGTGCCAGCAGTGAACCGACAGGGCTGGAAAACATTCAGTACTTC
V gene: TRBV5-4; D gene: TRBD2; J gene: TRBJ2-2; clone size: NA; CDR3 protein: CASLPGLAGGTGELFF; CDR3 DNA: TGTGCCAGCCTCCCGGGACTAGCGGGGGGAACCGGGGAGCTGTTTTTT
V gene: TRBV10-3; D gene: TRBD1; J gene: TRBJ1-6; clone size: NA; CDR3 protein: CAISSRAGGSPLHF; CDR3 DNA: TGTGCCATCAGTAGCCGCGCAGGGGGTTCACCCCTCCACTTT
V gene: TRBV28; D gene: TRBD1; J gene: TRBJ1-1; clone size: NA; CDR3 protein: CASSKKGGVRTEAFF; CDR3 DNA: TGTGCCAGCAGTAAAAAAGGGGGCGTGCGAACTGAAGCTTTCTTT
V gene: TRBV6-5; D gene: TRBD2; J gene: TRBJ2-1; clone size: NA; CDR3 protein: CASKGLAGANEQFF; CDR3 DNA: TGTGCCAGCAAGGGACTAGCGGGAGCAAATGAGCAGTTCTTC
V gene: TRBV7-8; D gene: NA; J gene: TRBJ1-2; clone size: NA; CDR3 protein: CASSSQGRAYGYTF; CDR3 DNA: TGTGCCAGCAGCTCGCAGGGCAGGGCCTATGGCTACACCTTC
V gene: TRBV12-3/TRBV12-4; D gene: NA; J gene: TRBJ1-5; clone size: many; CDR3 protein: CASSSGVPQHF; CDR3 DNA: TGTGCCAGCAGTTCCGGGGTGCCCCAGCATTTT
V gene: TRBV5-1; D gene: NA; J gene: TRBJ1-3; clone size: NA; CDR3 protein: CASGLSSGNTIYF; CDR3 DNA: TGCGCCAGCGGGCTGAGCTCTGGAAACACCATATATTTT
V gene: TRBV6-5; D gene: NA; J gene: TRBJ2-7; clone size: NA; CDR3 protein: CASRQTGYEQYF; CDR3 DNA: TGTGCCAGCAGACAAACAGGGTACGAGCAGTACTTC
V gene: TRBV4-1; D gene: NA; J gene: TRBJ2-5; clone size: NA; CDR3 protein: CASSQIGGLETQYF; CDR3 DNA: TGCGCCAGCAGCCAAATTGGAGGGTTAGAGACCCAGTACTTC
V gene: TRBV4-2; D gene: NA; J gene: TRBJ2-7; clone size: NA; CDR3 protein: CASSQEGQLRPTEQYF; CDR3 DNA: TGTGCCAGCAGCCAGGAGGGACAGCTCCGCCCCACCGAGCAGTACTTC
V gene: TRBV29-1; D gene: TRBD1; J gene: TRBJ2-2; clone size: NA; CDR3 protein: CSADRVNTGELFF; CDR3 DNA: TGCAGCGCGGACAGGGTGAACACCGGGGAGCTGTTTTTT
V gene: TRBV29-1; D gene: TRBD1; J gene: TRBJ2-7; clone size: NA; CDR3 protein: CSVLPTLTGGTYEQYF; CDR3 DNA: TGCAGCGTCCTACCAACTCTGACAGGGGGTACCTACGAGCAGTACTTC
V gene: TRBV6-5; D gene: TRBD1; J gene: TRBJ1-2; clone size: once; CDR3 protein: CASSSTGKIYGYTF; CDR3 DNA: TGTGCCAGCAGTTCGACAGGGAAGATCTATGGCTACACCTTC
V gene: TRBV7-9; D gene: NA; J gene: TRBJ2-1; clone size: NA; CDR3 protein: CASSLTGDQYNEQFF; CDR3 DNA: TGTGCCAGCAGCCTAACGGGGGACCAATACAATGAGCAGTTCTTC
V gene: TRBV28; D gene: NA; J gene: TRBJ2-2; clone size: NA; CDR3 protein: CASSLGGARTGELFF; CDR3 DNA: TGTGCCAGCAGCCTGGGGGGGGCCCGCACCGGGGAGCTGTTTTTT
V gene: TRBV6-5; D gene: TRBD1; J gene: TRBJ1-5; clone size: NA; CDR3 protein: CASRVDRGGHQPQHF; CDR3 DNA: TGTGCCAGCAGGGTAGACAGGGGTGGCCATCAGCCCCAGCATTTT
V gene: TRBV20-1; D gene: NA; J gene: TRBJ1-1; clone size: NA; CDR3 protein: CSAAHTEAFF; CDR3 DNA: TGCAGTGCCGCGCACACTGAAGCTTTCTTT
V gene: TRBV7-8; D gene: TRBD2; J gene: TRBJ2-1; clone size: few; CDR3 protein: CASSPSASGSSYNEQFF; CDR3 DNA: TGTGCCAGCAGCCCTAGCGCTAGCGGGAGCTCCTACAATGAGCAGTTCTTC
V gene: TRBV5-6; D gene: NA; J gene: TRBJ2-5; clone size: once; CDR3 protein: CASSSLVLQETQYF; CDR3 DNA: TGTGCCAGCAGCTCATTAGTCCTCCAAGAGACCCAGTACTTC
V gene: TRBV6-6; D gene: TRBD2; J gene: TRBJ2-1; clone size: NA; CDR3 protein: CASSREGPLNEQFF; CDR3 DNA: TGTGCCAGCAGTAGGGAGGGGCCTCTCAATGAGCAGTTCTTC
V gene: TRBV28; D gene: TRBD1; J gene: TRBJ1-2; clone size: NA; CDR3 protein: CASTYRGGYTF; CDR3 DNA: TGTGCCAGCACCTACAGGGGGGGCTACACCTTC
V gene: TRBV30; D gene: NA; J gene: TRBJ2-3; clone size: few; CDR3 protein: CAWSAQARTDTQYF; CDR3 DNA: TGTGCCTGGAGTGCACAGGCCCGCACAGATACGCAGTATTTT
V gene: TRBV2; D gene: TRBD2; J gene: TRBJ2-1; clone size: once; CDR3 protein: CASRTSSGSDEQFF; CDR3 DNA: TGTGCCAGCAGAACGTCTAGCGGGAGCGATGAGCAGTTCTTC
V gene: TRBV19; D gene: NA; J gene: TRBJ2-2; clone size: NA; CDR3 protein: CASSISDTGELFF; CDR3 DNA: TGTGCCAGTAGTATCTCTGACACCGGGGAGCTGTTTTTT
V gene: TRBV19; D gene: TRBD1; J gene: TRBJ1-2; clone size: once; CDR3 protein: CASSDRATYTF; CDR3 DNA: TGTGCCAGTTCAGACAGGGCTACCTACACCTTC
V gene: TRBV7-3; D gene: TRBD2; J gene: TRBJ2-3; clone size: few; CDR3 protein: CASSPTSGSSDTQYF; CDR3 DNA: TGTGCCAGCAGCCCGACTAGCGGGAGCTCAGATACGCAGTATTTT
V gene: TRBV6-5; D gene: TRBD1; J gene: TRBJ1-1; clone size: NA; CDR3 protein: CATTGVWSTEAFF; CDR3 DNA: TGTGCCACAACAGGGGTGTGGAGCACTGAAGCTTTCTTT
V gene: TRBV6-1; D gene: NA; J gene: TRBJ1-5; clone size: NA; CDR3 protein: CASSDRQGGRYSNQPQHF; CDR3 DNA: TGTGCCAGCAGTGATCGGCAGGGTGGCCGATATAGCAATCAGCCCCAGCATTTT
V gene: TRBV2; D gene: NA; J gene: TRBJ1-1; clone size: NA; CDR3 protein: CASNLQGPLGEAFF; CDR3 DNA: TGTGCCAGCAACCTACAGGGCCCGTTGGGTGAAGCTTTCTTT
V gene: TRBV28; D gene: NA; J gene: TRBJ2-7; clone size: NA; CDR3 protein: CASSSWTDPLSYEQYF; CDR3 DNA: TGTGCCAGCAGTTCCTGGACAGACCCCCTCTCCTACGAGCAGTACTTC
V gene: TRBV20-1; D gene: NA; J gene: TRBJ2-7; clone size: once; CDR3 protein: CSASRRGGGRLEEQYF; CDR3 DNA: TGCAGTGCTAGTCGGAGGGGGGGAGGGAGACTTGAGGAGCAGTACTTC
V gene: TRBV5-1; D gene: TRBD1; J gene: TRBJ2-2; clone size: NA; CDR3 protein: CASSRQGDTNTGELFF; CDR3 DNA: TGCGCCAGCAGTCGACAGGGTGACACGAACACCGGGGAGCTGTTTTTT
V gene: TRBV28; D gene: TRBD2; J gene: TRBJ2-1; clone size: NA; CDR3 protein: CASSSLSGGMGNEQFF; CDR3 DNA: TGTGCCAGCAGTTCACTGAGCGGGGGAATGGGGAATGAGCAGTTCTTC
V gene: TRBV7-6; D gene: TRBD2; J gene: TRBJ2-5; clone size: NA; CDR3 protein: CASSLSGGYQETQYF; CDR3 DNA: TGTGCCAGCAGCTTGAGCGGGGGGTACCAAGAGACCCAGTACTTC
V gene: TRBV7-8; D gene: TRBD1; J gene: TRBJ2-7; clone size: once; CDR3 protein: CASSLVGQGGEQYF; CDR3 DNA: TGTGCCAGCAGCTTAGTAGGACAGGGGGGCGAGCAGTACTTC
V gene: TRBV5-4; D gene: NA; J gene: TRBJ2-1; clone size: NA; CDR3 protein: CASSFSSHTRGNEQFF; CDR3 DNA: TGTGCCAGCAGCTTCTCCAGCCATACCCGGGGCAATGAGCAGTTCTTC
V gene: TRBV5-1; D gene: NA; J gene: TRBJ1-1; clone size: once; CDR3 protein: CASSQGGRTEAFF; CDR3 DNA: TGCGCCAGCAGCCAAGGGGGTAGGACTGAAGCTTTCTTT
V gene: TRBV7-2; D gene: TRBD2; J gene: TRBJ2-1; clone size: few; CDR3 protein: CASSLGSRSGVYNEQFF; CDR3 DNA: TGTGCCAGCAGCTTAGGGTCCCGTAGCGGGGTCTACAATGAGCAGTTCTTC
V gene: TRBV6-4; D gene: NA; J gene: TRBJ2-3; clone size: NA; CDR3 protein: CASSVLASVTDTQYF; CDR3 DNA: TGTGCCAGCAGTGTCTTGGCTAGCGTCACAGATACGCAGTATTTT
V gene: TRBV5-1; D gene: NA; J gene: TRBJ1-1; clone size: NA; CDR3 protein: CASSLVRSSAGTEAFF; CDR3 DNA: TGCGCCAGCAGCTTGGTGAGGAGCTCGGCCGGAACTGAAGCTTTCTTT
V gene: TRBV5-8; D gene: NA; J gene: TRBJ1-2; clone size: NA; CDR3 protein: CASSSGRIRGYGYTF; CDR3 DNA: TGTGCCAGCAGCTCCGGGAGAATTAGGGGATATGGCTACACCTTC
V gene: TRBV5-1; D gene: NA; J gene: TRBJ1-2; clone size: NA; CDR3 protein: CASRTEGVSYGYTF; CDR3 DNA: TGCGCCAGCCGGACTGAGGGAGTTTCGTATGGCTACACCTTC
V gene: TRBV7-6; D gene: NA; J gene: TRBJ1-4; clone size: once; CDR3 protein: CASSLSVVGREKLFF; CDR3 DNA: TGTGCCAGCAGCTTATCGGTAGTAGGGAGGGAAAAACTGTTTTTT
V gene: TRBV7-3; D gene: NA; J gene: TRBJ2-2; clone size: NA; CDR3 protein: CASSLFSGELFF; CDR3 DNA: TGTGCCAGCAGCTTATTCTCCGGGGAGCTGTTTTTT
V gene: TRBV6-5; D gene: NA; J gene: TRBJ2-1; clone size: NA; CDR3 protein: CASRGARSPNEQFF; CDR3 DNA: TGTGCCAGCAGGGGAGCCAGGAGCCCTAATGAGCAGTTCTTC
V gene: TRBV6-4; D gene: NA; J gene: TRBJ2-1; clone size: NA; CDR3 protein: CASSKGNSYNEQFF; CDR3 DNA: TGTGCCAGCAGTAAGGGGAACTCCTACAATGAGCAGTTCTTC
V gene: TRBV12-5; D gene: TRBD1; J gene: TRBJ1-2; clone size: NA; CDR3 protein: CASGLVRRGGTGDFNYGYTF; CDR3 DNA: TGTGCTAGTGGTTTGGTACGAAGGGGTGGGACAGGGGACTTTAACTATGGCTACACCTTC
V gene: TRBV3-1/TRBV3-2; D gene: NA; J gene: TRBJ1-5; clone size: NA; CDR3 protein: CASSPRLNQPQHF; CDR3 DNA: TGTGCCAGCAGCCCCCGTCTCAATCAGCCCCAGCATTTT